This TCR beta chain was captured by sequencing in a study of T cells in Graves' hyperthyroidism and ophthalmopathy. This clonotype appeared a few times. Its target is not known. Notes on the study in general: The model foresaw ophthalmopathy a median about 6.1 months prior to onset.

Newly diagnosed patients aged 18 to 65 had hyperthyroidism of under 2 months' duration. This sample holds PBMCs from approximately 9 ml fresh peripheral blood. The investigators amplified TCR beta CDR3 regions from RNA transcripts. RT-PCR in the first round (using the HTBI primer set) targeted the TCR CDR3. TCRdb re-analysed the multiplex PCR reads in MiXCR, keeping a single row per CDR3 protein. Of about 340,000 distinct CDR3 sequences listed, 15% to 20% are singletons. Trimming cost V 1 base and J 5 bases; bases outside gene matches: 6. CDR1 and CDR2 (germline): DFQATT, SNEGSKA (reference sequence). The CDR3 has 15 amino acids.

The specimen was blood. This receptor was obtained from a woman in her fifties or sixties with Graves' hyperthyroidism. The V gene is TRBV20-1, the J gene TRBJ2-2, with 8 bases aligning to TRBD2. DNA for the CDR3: TGCAGTGCTAGAGGCGGGGGGCTCGGGACCGGGGAGCTGTTTTTT. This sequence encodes CSARGGGLGTGELFF.